Each of the 10 T cell receptor beta chains below was sequenced from the same sample in a study of CD8 T cells in Susac syndrome. The RNA, roughly 0.45 to 1 ug, was put through reverse transcription using random hexamers. TCRdb re-derived calls from the immunoSEQ multiplex PCR reads in MiXCR, one entry per CDR3 protein. The data show about 190,000 distinct CDR3 sequences, 90% to 95% seen once. Specimen: CD4+ T cells from PBMCs. Receptors were obtained from a human donor with Susac syndrome.

This clonotype occurred once. The chain couples TRBV20-1 to TRBJ2-7; 13 bases fit TRBD2. This CDR3 is 14 amino acids long. Trimming cost V 1 base and J 5 bases; bases outside gene matches: 2. CDR1 and CDR2 from the germline V gene are DFQATT and SNEGSKA (reference sequence). CDR3: CSARGTSGSHEQYF. The CDR3, as DNA: TGCAGTGCTAGAGGGACTAGCGGGAGCCACGAGCAGTACTTC.

The chain has TRBV15 and TRBJ1-1, with D perhaps TRBD1 (6 bases). Germline lookup yields CDR1 LNHNV and CDR2 YYDKDF (reference sequence). With 5 bases removed from V and 4 bases from J, the gap between germline ends came to 14 bases. The CDR3 has 14 amino acids. The CDR3 region is CATSAYRAGTEAFF. The CDR3, as DNA: TGTGCCACCAGCGCATACAGGGCGGGCACTGAAGCTTTCTTT.

The chain employs TRBV5-1 and TRBJ2-1; 13 positions match TRBD2. The V and J ends lost 4 bases and 10 bases, in that order; junction bases with no gene match: 5. The germline V gene has CDR1 SGHRS and CDR2 YFSETQ. The CDR3 consists of 14 residues. The chain's CDR3 is CASSTLAGGREQFF. The CDR3 DNA sequence: TGCGCCAGCAGCACACTAGCGGGAGGGCGGGAGCAGTTCTTC.

The chain uses TRBV7-9 and TRBJ1-4; 7 nucleotides line up with TRBD1. Germline V CDR1 and CDR2: SEHNR, FQNEAQ (reference sequence). The CDR3 is 15 residues long. The V segment lost 5 bases and the J segment 0 bases; nucleotides outside the gene matches: 3. Here the CDR3 DNA reads TGTGCCAGCAGCCTACAGGGGACAACTAATGAAAAACTGTTTTTT. Translation: CASSLQGTTNEKLFF.

This clonotype was picked up a small number of times. The chain joins TRBV28 to TRBJ2-1; D is possibly TRBD1 or TRBD2 (5 bases each). The V end was cut by 3 bases, the J end by 0 bases, with 9 bases between. The CDR3 is 15 residues long. CDR1 is MDHEN, CDR2 SYDVKM, per germline. As DNA, the CDR3 is TGTGCCAGCAGTTTGAGGGGAAGCTCCTACAATGAGCAGTTCTTC. This encodes CASSLRGSSYNEQFF.

The rearrangement uses TRBV28 and TRBJ1-5, with TRBD1 identical over 7 bases. J gave up 3 bases and V 8 bases, and 4 bases lay outside the gene matches. The CDR3 length is 13 residues. Looked up from germline, CDR1 is MDHEN and CDR2 is SYDVKM. CDR3 DNA: TGTGCCAGCTGGGGACAGAACAATCAGCCCCAGCATTTT. It specifies CASWGQNNQPQHF.

The rearrangement links TRBV10-3 to TRBJ2-7; TRBD2 is a possible D gene (6 bases). This CDR3 contains 15 residues. Germline CDR1 and CDR2: ENHRY and SYGVKD. With 3 bases removed from V and 5 bases from J, the gap between germline ends came to 17 bases. The CDR3 nucleotides read TGTGCCATCAGTGACTTTAAGACGGGAGCTGACGAGCAGTACTTC. Translating it yields CAISDFKTGADEQYF.

CDR3 bases: TGTGCCAGCAGTGAATTTTTAGCGGGGGACGGGGAGACCCAGTACTTC. Protein sequence: CASSEFLAGDGETQYF. V is TRBV25-1 and J is TRBJ2-5; 9 bases match TRBD2. Trimming removed 1 base from V and 5 bases from J; junction bases left unmatched: 8. This CDR3 contains 16 residues. The germline CDR1 and CDR2 sequences are MGHDK and SYGVNS.

The chain recombines TRBV29-1 with TRBJ2-5; D is possibly TRBD1 (5 bases). Trimming cost V 6 bases and J 5 bases, with 13 bases left between them. CDR3 length: 12 amino acids. Germline V gene lookup returns CDR1 SQVTM and CDR2 ANQGSEA. CDR3 bases: TGCAGCGTAGACAGTGGTGGGGAGACCCAGTACTTC. It codes for CSVDSGGETQYF.

This clonotype was recorded only once. The chain links TRBV28 to TRBJ2-5, with 8 bases fitting TRBD1. V lost 4 bases and J lost 4; bases outside the gene matches: 8. CDR1 MDHEN and CDR2 SYDVKM come from the germline V gene. This CDR3 contains 15 residues. This CDR3 reads CASSSPGTGGETQYF. The CDR3 nucleotides are TGTGCCAGCAGTTCCCCCGGGACAGGTGGAGAGACCCAGTACTTC.